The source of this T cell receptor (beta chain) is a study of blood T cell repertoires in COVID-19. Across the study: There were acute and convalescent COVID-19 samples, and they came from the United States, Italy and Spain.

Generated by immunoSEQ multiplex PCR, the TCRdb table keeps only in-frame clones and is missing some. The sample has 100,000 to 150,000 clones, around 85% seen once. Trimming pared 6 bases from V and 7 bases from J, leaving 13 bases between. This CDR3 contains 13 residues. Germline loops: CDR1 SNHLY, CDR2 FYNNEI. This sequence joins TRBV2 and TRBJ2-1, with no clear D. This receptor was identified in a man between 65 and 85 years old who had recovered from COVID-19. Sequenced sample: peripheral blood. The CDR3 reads CASSPPAGNEQFF. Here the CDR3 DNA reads TGTGCCAGCAGCCCACCAGCCGGGAATGAGCAGTTCTTC.